This passage covers 21 T cell receptor beta chains from one sample sequenced in a study of T cell clones after liver transplantation. Generated by immunoSEQ multiplex PCR, the TCRdb table keeps only in-frame clones and is missing some. Of under 55,000 clones listed, about 86% are singletons. This material consisted of CD8+ T cells from blood, taken 12 months after liver transplant. These receptors were obtained from a human patient who received a liver transplant. Some T cells may possibly be graft donor cells.

The CDR3 loop is CASSPGTSGTNEQFF. The CDR3 coding sequence is TGTGCCAGCAGTCCGGGGACTAGCGGAACCAATGAGCAGTTCTTC. The V and J genes are TRBV27 and TRBJ2-1; 11 nucleotides align to TRBD2. CDR3 length equals 15 residues. V trimming: 5 bases; J trimming: 6 bases; junction bases outside the gene matches: 6. Germline lookup yields CDR1 MNHEY and CDR2 SMNVEV (reference sequence).

The rearrangement joins TRBV27 to TRBJ1-1; TRBD1 matches at 9 bases. There are 17 residues in the CDR3. The trim removed 3 bases at V and 11 bases at J, leaving 19 bases unmatched. Germline CDR1 reads MNHEY; CDR2 reads SMNVEV (reference sequence). The CDR3 here is CASSFSRDREGLTVAFF. The CDR3 DNA is TGTGCCAGCAGTTTTAGCCGGGACAGGGAAGGCCTAACGGTTGCTTTCTTT.

This chain connects TRBV2 to TRBJ2-7, with D perhaps assigned TRBD1 or TRBD2 (5 bases each). The V gene lost 7 bases and the J gene lost 4 bases, with 14 bases spanning the gap. The length of the CDR3 is 13 residues. Germline assignment: CDR1 SNHLY and CDR2 FYNNEI. DNA of the CDR3: TGTGCCAGCATACCGTCCGGGACGTACGAGCAGTACTTC. Translated, it gives CASIPSGTYEQYF.

V is TRBV11-2 and J is TRBJ1-4; D unresolved. The CDR3 covers 15 residues. The germline V gene has CDR1 SGHAT and CDR2 FQNNGV. V lost 3 bases to trimming and J lost 2 bases, with 10 bases between them. The CDR3 bases are TGTGCCAGCAGCTTTACCCGAGGGACTAATGAAAAACTGTTTTTT. Encoded protein: CASSFTRGTNEKLFF.

The rearrangement links TRBV9 to TRBJ2-1; possibly TRBD2 for D (5 bases). Germline lookup yields CDR1 SGDLS and CDR2 YYNGEE. There are 15 residues in the CDR3. The V end was cut by 0 bases, the J end by 2 bases, with 9 bases between. CDR3: CASSVGGGPYNEQFF. The CDR3 coding sequence is TGTGCCAGCAGCGTAGGCGGAGGACCCTACAATGAGCAGTTCTTC.

The rearrangement uses TRBV19 and TRBJ2-1; D assignment may be TRBD1 or TRBD2 (5 bases each). Trimming took 3 bases from V and 8 from J, leaving 14 bases between them. The CDR3 length is 14 residues. Germline V gene lookup returns CDR1 LNHDA and CDR2 SQIVND (reference sequence). The CDR3 sequence: CASSMREGTHEQFF. CDR3 coding DNA: TGTGCCAGTAGTATGAGGGAAGGGACGCATGAGCAGTTCTTC.

The gene calls are TRBV10-3 and TRBJ2-3; D might be TRBD1 (6 bases). CDR1 is ENHRY and CDR2 is SYGVKD in the germline V gene. V lost 3 bases and J lost 2, with 18 bases in between. This CDR3 comprises 17 residues. CDR3 protein: CAISEGGKDSFTDTQYF. DNA of the CDR3: TGTGCCATCAGTGAAGGAGGCAAGGACAGTTTCACAGATACGCAGTATTTT.

Here the CDR3 DNA reads TGTGCCAGCAGTCTGGACTTGAGCTCCTACAATGAGCAGTTCTTC. Amino acids: CASSLDLSSYNEQFF. The chain combines TRBV5-4 with TRBJ2-1; maybe TRBD2 (5 bases). Trimming stripped 5 bases from V and 0 bases from J, with 12 bases between. The V gene's germline CDR1 is SGHNT and CDR2 YYREEE (reference sequence). The CDR3 spans 15 residues.

J is TRBJ1-1 and V is TRBV5-6, with D tentatively TRBD1 (5 bases). Per the germline V gene, CDR1 is SGHDT and CDR2 is YYEEEE. CDR3 length: 14 residues. Trimming removed 4 bases at V and 5 bases at J, with 15 bases between. In nucleotides, the CDR3 is TGTGCCAGCAGCGCGTACGGGGGACTGACTGAAGCTTTCTTT. This translates into CASSAYGGLTEAFF.

The chain employs TRBV29-1 and TRBJ2-3; 10 bases align to TRBD2. This CDR3 spans 11 amino acids. CDR1 is SQVTM and CDR2 is ANQGSEA in the germline V gene. The junction had 8 bases not matched to a gene; V was cut back by 6 bases and J by 14 bases. The CDR3 bases are TGCAGCGTAGAAAGCGGGAGGGCAGGGTATTTT. Protein: CSVESGRAGYF.

V and J are TRBV6-1 and TRBJ1-3, with D unclear. Trimming removed 1 base at V and 7 bases at J, with 2 bases between. The CDR3 length is 11 residues. CDR1 and CDR2 (germline): MNHNS, SASEGT. CDR3 loop: CASSEVNTIYF. The CDR3 DNA reads as TGTGCCAGCAGTGAAGTGAACACCATATATTTT.

The rearrangement joins TRBV30 to TRBJ1-2; D might be TRBD1 (5 bases). V shed 0 bases and J shed 6 bases, with 17 bases lying between them. Per the germline V gene, CDR1 is GTSNPN and CDR2 is SVGIG (reference sequence). This CDR3 has 15 amino acids. This CDR3 is CAWSVLLGGADGYTF. CDR3 in DNA: TGTGCCTGGAGTGTCTTGCTGGGAGGGGCGGATGGCTACACCTTC.

This clone came up once. The genes are TRBV15 and TRBJ2-7; 8 bases align to TRBD1. V gave up 8 bases and J gave up 3 bases; unmatched junction bases: 6. The CDR3 is made up of 13 amino acids. Germline V gene data show CDR1 as LNHNV and CDR2 as YYDKDF (reference sequence). The CDR3 reads CATAGGYGYEQYF. The CDR3, as DNA: TGTGCCACCGCAGGGGGCTACGGCTACGAGCAGTACTTC.

This chain connects TRBV10-1 to TRBJ2-7; D is perhaps TRBD2 (5 bases). Looked up from germline, CDR1 is WNHNN and CDR2 is SYGVQD (reference sequence). The CDR3 covers 15 residues. Deletions cut 6 bases from V and 2 bases from J, with 17 bases between. The DNA of the CDR3 is TGCGCCAGCAGCCCCTTTCCGGAGCGGACCTACGAGCAGTACTTC. As protein: CASSPFPERTYEQYF.

This clone came up a few times. V gene TRBV7-9 combines with J gene TRBJ2-3, with D perhaps given as TRBD1 or TRBD2 (5 bases each). Germline V gene data show CDR1 as SEHNR and CDR2 as FQNEAQ (reference sequence). V was trimmed by 5 bases and J by 5 bases, leaving 17 bases between them. This CDR3 region has 15 residues. CDR3: CASSKGLARLDTQYF. In DNA, the CDR3 is TGTGCCAGCAGCAAGGGGCTAGCCCGGCTAGATACGCAGTATTTT.

The chain combines TRBV2 with TRBJ2-3; 13 bases are shared with TRBD2. Germline-derived CDR1 and CDR2 are SNHLY and FYNNEI. Germline trimming cut 11 bases from V and 0 bases from J; bases unmatched to any gene: 5. The CDR3 has 15 residues. The DNA of the CDR3 is TGTGCCGGGGGACTAGCGGGAACTAGCACAGATACGCAGTATTTT. Its translation is CAGGLAGTSTDTQYF.

The table lists this clone with a few counts. This chain connects TRBV6-5 to TRBJ2-7, with 7 bases lining up with TRBD1. The CDR3 covers 15 residues. Germline V gene lookup returns CDR1 MNHEY and CDR2 SVGAGI. The J segment lost 4 bases and the V segment lost 6 bases, leaving 12 bases of the junction unmatched. The CDR3 DNA follows: TGTGCCAGCAGGTCCGGGACAGTGGAGCCGTACGAGCAGTACTTC. It is translated as CASRSGTVEPYEQYF.

The V gene is TRBV10-1, the J gene TRBJ2-7; tentatively, D is TRBD1 (5 bases). V lost 4 bases to trimming and J lost 0 bases, with 22 bases between them. The germline gives CDR1 WNHNN, CDR2 SYGVQD (reference sequence). The CDR3 covers 18 residues. Written as DNA, the CDR3 is TGCGCCAGCAGTGGACGCAGGGTAGACAGTAGAAGCTCCTACGAGCAGTACTTC. Its translation: CASSGRRVDSRSSYEQYF.

The chain combines TRBV11-2 with TRBJ2-3; D is possibly TRBD2 (6 bases). The CDR3 has 14 residues. Germline CDR1 reads SGHAT; CDR2 reads FQNNGV. Trimming cost V 1 base and J 4 bases, with 9 bases left between them. This chain's CDR3 is CASSLAGEADTQYF. DNA for the CDR3: TGTGCCAGCAGCTTAGCGGGAGAAGCAGATACGCAGTATTTT.

The gene calls are TRBV28 and TRBJ2-1; D possibly matches TRBD1 or TRBD2 (6 bases each). Looked up from germline, CDR1 is MDHEN and CDR2 is SYDVKM. There are 13 residues in the CDR3. Trimming stripped 10 bases from V and 6 bases from J, with 16 bases between. In DNA form, the CDR3 reads TGTGCCACCCGGTTCAGGGGAGGCAATGAGCAGTTCTTC. Its protein is CATRFRGGNEQFF.

This clone has more than one count but fewer than ten. J is TRBJ2-1 and V is TRBV19; tentatively, D is TRBD1 or TRBD2 (5 bases each). This CDR3 has 14 residues. V was clipped by 2 bases and J by 4 bases, with 9 bases between them. The germline V gene has CDR1 LNHDA and CDR2 SQIVND (reference sequence). For the CDR3, the DNA is TGTGCCAGTAGTATAAGGGGACCTTACAATGAGCAGTTCTTC. Translated, it gives CASSIRGPYNEQFF.